Here is one T cell receptor beta chain with its context. Its antigen remains unidentified. The data derive from a study of cytomegalovirus exposure and HLA in healthy donors. Findings of the study overall: Cytomegalovirus-associated TCR beta chains were listed, numbering some 170. Beyond CMV serostatus, there was no information to go on about immune exposure. Reports showed the classifier diagnosing cytomegalovirus status with high specificity and sensitivity.

With 60 Vbeta and 13 Jbeta primers, the PCR was carried out. Produced via immunoSEQ multiplex PCR; TCRdb's table is partial and in-frame only. The repertoire holds about 94,000 clones, with around 82% as singletons. The CDR3 consists of 12 residues. V was pared by 6 bases and J by 7 bases, with 10 bases between. Germline values: CDR1 WSHSY, CDR2 SAAADI. Sample: PBMCs. The sequence derives from a woman aged 55-70 years in good health and CMV-seronegative. The chain employs TRBV10-2 and TRBJ2-1; tentatively, D is TRBD1 (5 bases). Here the CDR3 reads CASSASGNEQFF. For the CDR3, the DNA is TGCGCCAGCAGCGCCTCAGGGAATGAGCAGTTCTTC.